This T cell receptor (beta chain) was identified during a study of shared clonotypes between healthy human individuals. Germline CDR1 GTSNPN, CDR2 SVGIG (reference sequence). V was clipped by 1 base and J by 11 bases, with 18 bases between them. The CDR3 consists of 14 residues. The assay was immunoSEQ multiplex PCR, and TCRdb's table has in-frame clones only and misses some. The sample lists 550,000 to 600,000 clones, around 76% occurring once. A few counts support this clone. V is TRBV30 and J is TRBJ1-5; D is ambiguous. The sample taken for sequencing was PBMCs. The clonotype was recovered from a woman between 40 and 55 years old in good health. Some clones in this sample may be carry-over from other donors' samples. The CDR3 region has the DNA TGTGCCTGGAGTGCCGGGTCTCCCTGGGAGGCCCAGCATTTT. This translates into CAWSAGSPWEAQHF.